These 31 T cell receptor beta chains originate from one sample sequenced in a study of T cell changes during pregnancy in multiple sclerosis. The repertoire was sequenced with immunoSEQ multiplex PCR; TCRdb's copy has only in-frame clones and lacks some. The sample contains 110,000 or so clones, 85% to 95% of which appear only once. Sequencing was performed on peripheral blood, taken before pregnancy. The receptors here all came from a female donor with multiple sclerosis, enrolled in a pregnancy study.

The CDR3 is CASSQSGSTDTQYF. The CDR3 bases are TGCGCCAGCAGTCAAAGCGGTAGCACAGATACGCAGTATTTT. This chain links TRBV10-1 with TRBJ2-3; D possibly corresponds to TRBD2 (5 bases). Trimming pared 5 bases from V and 0 bases from J, leaving 9 bases between. In germline, CDR1 is WNHNN, CDR2 SYGVQD (reference sequence). This CDR3 contains 14 residues.

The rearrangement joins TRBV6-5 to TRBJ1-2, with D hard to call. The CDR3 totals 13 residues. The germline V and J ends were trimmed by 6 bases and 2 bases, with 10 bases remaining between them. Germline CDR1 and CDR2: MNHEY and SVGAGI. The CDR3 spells CASSPRENYGYTF. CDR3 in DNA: TGTGCCAGCAGCCCTAGGGAGAACTATGGCTACACCTTC.

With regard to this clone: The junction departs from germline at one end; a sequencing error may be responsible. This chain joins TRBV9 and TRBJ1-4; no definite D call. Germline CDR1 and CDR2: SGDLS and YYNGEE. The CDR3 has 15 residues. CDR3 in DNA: TGTGCCGGCAGCGTAGGTCGTGCAACTAATGAAAAACTGTTTTTT. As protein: CAGSVGRATNEKLFF.

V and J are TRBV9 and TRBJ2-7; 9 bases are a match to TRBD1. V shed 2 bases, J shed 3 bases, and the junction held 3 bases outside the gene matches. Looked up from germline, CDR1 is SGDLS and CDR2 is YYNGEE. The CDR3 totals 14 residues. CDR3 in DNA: TGTGCCAGCAGCGTCCGGGACAGGGACTACGAGCAGTACTTC. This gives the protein CASSVRDRDYEQYF.

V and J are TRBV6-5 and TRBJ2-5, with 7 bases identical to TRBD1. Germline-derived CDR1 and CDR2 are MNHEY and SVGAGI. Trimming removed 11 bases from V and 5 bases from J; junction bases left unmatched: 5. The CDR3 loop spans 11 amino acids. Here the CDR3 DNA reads TGTGCCTGCTCGACAGGGGAGACCCAGTACTTC. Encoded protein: CACSTGETQYF.

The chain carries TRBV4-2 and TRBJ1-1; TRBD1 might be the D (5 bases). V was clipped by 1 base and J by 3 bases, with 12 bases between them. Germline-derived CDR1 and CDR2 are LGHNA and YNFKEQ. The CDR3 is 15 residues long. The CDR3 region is CASSQVTGGDTEAFF. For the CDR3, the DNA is TGTGCCAGCAGCCAAGTTACGGGGGGGGACACTGAAGCTTTCTTT.

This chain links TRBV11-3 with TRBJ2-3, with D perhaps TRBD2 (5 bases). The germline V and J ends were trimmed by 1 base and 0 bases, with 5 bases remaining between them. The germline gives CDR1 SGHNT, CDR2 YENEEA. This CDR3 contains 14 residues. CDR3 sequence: CASSLGTSTDTQYF. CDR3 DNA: TGTGCCAGCAGCTTAGGGACTAGCACAGATACGCAGTATTTT. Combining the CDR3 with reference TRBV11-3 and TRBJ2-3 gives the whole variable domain EAGVVQSPRYKIIEKKQPVAFWCNPISGHNTLYWYLQNLGQGPELLIRYENEEAVDDSQLPKDRFSAERLKGVDSTLKIQPAELGDSAVYLCASSLGTSTDTQYFGPGTRLTVL.

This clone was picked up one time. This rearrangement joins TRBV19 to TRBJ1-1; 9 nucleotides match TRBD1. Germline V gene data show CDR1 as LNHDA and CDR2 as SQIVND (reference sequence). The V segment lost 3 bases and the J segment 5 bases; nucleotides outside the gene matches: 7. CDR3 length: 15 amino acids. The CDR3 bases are TGTGCCAGTAGTATCCAACAGGGGGCAGGGACTGAAGCTTTCTTT. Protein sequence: CASSIQQGAGTEAFF. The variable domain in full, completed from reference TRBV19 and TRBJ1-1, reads DGGITQSPKYLFRKEGQNVTLSCEQNLNHDAMYWYRQDPGQGLRLIYYSQIVNDFQKGDIAEGYSVSREKKESFPLTVTSAQKNPTAFYLCASSIQQGAGTEAFFGQGTRLTVV.

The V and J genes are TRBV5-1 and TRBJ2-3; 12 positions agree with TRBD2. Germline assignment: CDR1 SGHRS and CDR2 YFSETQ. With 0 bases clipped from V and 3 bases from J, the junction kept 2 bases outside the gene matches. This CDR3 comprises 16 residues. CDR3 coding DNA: TGCGCCAGCAGCTTGGACGGACTAGCGGGGACAGATACGCAGTATTTT. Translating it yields CASSLDGLAGTDTQYF.

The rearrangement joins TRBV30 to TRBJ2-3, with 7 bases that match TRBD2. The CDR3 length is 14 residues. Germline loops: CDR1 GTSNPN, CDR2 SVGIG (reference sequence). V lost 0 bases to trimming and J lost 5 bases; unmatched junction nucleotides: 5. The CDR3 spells CAWSVTRELDTQYF. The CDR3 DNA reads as TGTGCCTGGAGTGTAACGCGGGAGCTAGATACGCAGTATTTT.

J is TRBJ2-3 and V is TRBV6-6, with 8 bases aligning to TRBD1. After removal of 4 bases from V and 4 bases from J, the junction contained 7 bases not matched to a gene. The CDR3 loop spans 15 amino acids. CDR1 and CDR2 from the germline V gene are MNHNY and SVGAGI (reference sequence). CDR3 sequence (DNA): TGTGCCAGCAGTTTCCTGGACAGGGCCCCAGATACGCAGTATTTT. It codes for CASSFLDRAPDTQYF.

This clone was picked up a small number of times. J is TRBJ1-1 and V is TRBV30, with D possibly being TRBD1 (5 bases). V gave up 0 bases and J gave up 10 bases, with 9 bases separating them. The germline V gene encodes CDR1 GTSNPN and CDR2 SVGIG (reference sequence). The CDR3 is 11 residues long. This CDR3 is CAWSVGEGAFF. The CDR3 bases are TGTGCCTGGAGTGTAGGGGAGGGAGCTTTCTTT.

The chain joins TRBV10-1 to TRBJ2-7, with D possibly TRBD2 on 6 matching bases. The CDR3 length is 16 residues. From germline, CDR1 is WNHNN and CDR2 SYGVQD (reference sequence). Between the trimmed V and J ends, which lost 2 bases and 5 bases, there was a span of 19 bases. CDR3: CASSETRLEGSDEQYF. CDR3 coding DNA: TGCGCCAGCAGTGAGACCCGACTAGAAGGATCCGACGAGCAGTACTTC.

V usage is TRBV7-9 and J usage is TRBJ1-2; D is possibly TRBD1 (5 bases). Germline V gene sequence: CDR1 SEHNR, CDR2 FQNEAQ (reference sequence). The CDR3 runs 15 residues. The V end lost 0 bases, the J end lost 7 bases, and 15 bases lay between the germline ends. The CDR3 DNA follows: TGTGCCAGCAGCTTAGCGAATGGGGGGTCAGCTGGCTACACCTTC. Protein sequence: CASSLANGGSAGYTF.

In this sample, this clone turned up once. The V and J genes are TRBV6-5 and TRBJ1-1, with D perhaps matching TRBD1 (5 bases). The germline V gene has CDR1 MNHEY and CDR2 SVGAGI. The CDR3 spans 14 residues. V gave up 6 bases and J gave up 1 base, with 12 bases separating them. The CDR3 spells CASRGADRNTEAFF. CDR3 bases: TGTGCCAGCAGAGGGGCAGACCGGAACACTGAAGCTTTCTTT.

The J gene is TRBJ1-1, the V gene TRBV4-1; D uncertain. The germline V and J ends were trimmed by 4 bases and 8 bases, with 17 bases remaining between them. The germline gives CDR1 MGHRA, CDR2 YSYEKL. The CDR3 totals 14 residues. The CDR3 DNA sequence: TGCGCCAGCAGCCCGATACTTCGACTGCAAGAAGCTTTCTTT. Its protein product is CASSPILRLQEAFF.

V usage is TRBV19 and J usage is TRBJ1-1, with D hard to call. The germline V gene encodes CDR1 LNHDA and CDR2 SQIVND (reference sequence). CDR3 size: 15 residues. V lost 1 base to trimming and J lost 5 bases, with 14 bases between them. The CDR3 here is CASSIGLHMRTEAFF. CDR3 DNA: TGTGCCAGTAGTATAGGTCTCCACATGAGGACTGAAGCTTTCTTT.

Written as DNA, the CDR3 is TGTGCCAGCAGCTTATCAGGGTCTAGCACAGATACGCAGTATTTT. It encodes CASSLSGSSTDTQYF. The rearrangement joins TRBV7-9 to TRBJ2-3, with a possible D match to TRBD1 (5 bases). There are 15 residues in the CDR3. From germline, CDR1 is SEHNR and CDR2 FQNEAQ (reference sequence). V shed 2 bases and J shed 0 bases, with 9 bases lying between them.

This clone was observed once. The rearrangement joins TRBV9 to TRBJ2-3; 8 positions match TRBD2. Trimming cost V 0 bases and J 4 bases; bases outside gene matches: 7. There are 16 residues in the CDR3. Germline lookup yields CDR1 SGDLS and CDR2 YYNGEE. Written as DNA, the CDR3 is TGTGCCAGCAGCGTAGCGGGAGGGCCCCCCTCAGATACGCAGTATTTT. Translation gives CASSVAGGPPSDTQYF.

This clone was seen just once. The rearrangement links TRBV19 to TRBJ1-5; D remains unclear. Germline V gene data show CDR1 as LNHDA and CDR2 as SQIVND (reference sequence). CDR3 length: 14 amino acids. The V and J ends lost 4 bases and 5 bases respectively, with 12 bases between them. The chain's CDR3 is CASSKSVGDQPQHF. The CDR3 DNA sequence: TGTGCCAGTAGTAAGTCCGTGGGAGATCAGCCCCAGCATTTT.

In DNA, the CDR3 is TGTGCCAGCAGTGGGGCCAGCGACTCCCTAGGGGAGCAGTACTTC. This codes for CASSGASDSLGEQYF. The chain combines TRBV6-6 with TRBJ2-7; tentatively, D is TRBD1 (5 bases). CDR1 and CDR2 from the germline V gene are MNHNY and SVGAGI (reference sequence). The ends were cut back, 5 bases at V and 7 bases at J, with 21 bases in the middle. The CDR3 length is 15 residues.

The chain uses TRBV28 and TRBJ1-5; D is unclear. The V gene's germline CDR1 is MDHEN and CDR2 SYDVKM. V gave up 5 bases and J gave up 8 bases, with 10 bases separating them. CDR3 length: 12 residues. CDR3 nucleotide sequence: TGTGCCAGCAGTACTCCGGGGAAGCCCCAGCATTTT. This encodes CASSTPGKPQHF.

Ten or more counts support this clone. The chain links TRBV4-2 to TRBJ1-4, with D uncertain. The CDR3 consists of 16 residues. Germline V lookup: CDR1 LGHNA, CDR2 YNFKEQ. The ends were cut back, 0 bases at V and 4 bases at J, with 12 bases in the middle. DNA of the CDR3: TGTGCCAGCAGCCAAGAAACGAGGGCCTATAATGAAAAACTGTTTTTT. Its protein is CASSQETRAYNEKLFF.

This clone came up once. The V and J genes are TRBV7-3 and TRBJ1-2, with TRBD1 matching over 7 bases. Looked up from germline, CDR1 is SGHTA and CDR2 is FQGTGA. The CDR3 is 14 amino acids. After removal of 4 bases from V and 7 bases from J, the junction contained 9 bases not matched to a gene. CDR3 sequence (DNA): TGTGCCAGCAGCTCCTCCCCAACAGGGGCTGGCTACACCTTC. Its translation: CASSSSPTGAGYTF.

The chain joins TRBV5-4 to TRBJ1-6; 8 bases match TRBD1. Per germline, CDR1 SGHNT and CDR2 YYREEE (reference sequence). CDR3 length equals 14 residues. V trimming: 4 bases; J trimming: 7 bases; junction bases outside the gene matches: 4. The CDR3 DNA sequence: TGTGCCAGCAGCCCGGGACAGGCCAATTCACCCCTCCACTTT. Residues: CASSPGQANSPLHF.

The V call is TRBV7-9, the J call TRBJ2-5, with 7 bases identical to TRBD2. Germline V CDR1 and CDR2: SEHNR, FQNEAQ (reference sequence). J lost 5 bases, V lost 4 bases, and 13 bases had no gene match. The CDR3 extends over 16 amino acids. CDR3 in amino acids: CASSSRSGPGGETQYF. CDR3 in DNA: TGTGCCAGCAGCTCTCGATCCGGGCCCGGGGGGGAGACCCAGTACTTC.

Written as DNA, the CDR3 is TGTGCCAGCAGCTTCGGTCTAGCGGAGACCCAGTACTTC. It encodes CASSFGLAETQYF. J is TRBJ2-5 and V is TRBV5-4; a possible D gene is TRBD2 (6 bases). V lost 2 bases and J lost 5, with 10 bases in between. The CDR3 has 13 residues. CDR1 is SGHNT and CDR2 is YYREEE in the germline V gene (reference sequence).

The CDR3 reads CASSLGQTYTEAFF. CDR3 coding DNA: TGCGCCAGCAGCTTAGGACAGACTTACACTGAAGCTTTCTTT. This rearrangement joins TRBV5-1 to TRBJ1-1; perhaps TRBD1 as D (6 bases). The CDR3 length is 14 residues. Germline V gene lookup returns CDR1 SGHRS and CDR2 YFSETQ. Trimming left V 2 bases short and J 3 bases short, with 11 bases between. The complete variable domain, with remaining parts taken from reference TRBV5-1 and TRBJ1-1, reads KAGVTQTPRYLIKTRGQQVTLSCSPISGHRSVSWYQQTPGQGLQFLFEYFSETQRNKGNFPGRFSGRQFSNSRSEMNVSTLELGDSALYLCASSLGQTYTEAFFGQGTRLTVV.

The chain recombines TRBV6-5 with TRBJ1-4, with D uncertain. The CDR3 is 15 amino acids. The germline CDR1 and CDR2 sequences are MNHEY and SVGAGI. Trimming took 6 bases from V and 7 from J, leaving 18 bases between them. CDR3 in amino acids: CASRLQPFSTEKLFF. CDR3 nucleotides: TGTGCCAGCAGGTTACAGCCCTTCTCCACTGAAAAACTGTTTTTT.

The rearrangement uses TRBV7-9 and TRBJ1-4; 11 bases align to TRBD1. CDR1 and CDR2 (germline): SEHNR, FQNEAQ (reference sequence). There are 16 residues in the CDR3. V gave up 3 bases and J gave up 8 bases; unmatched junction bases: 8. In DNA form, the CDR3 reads TGTGCCAGCAGCTTGACCCGGGACAGGGGGGAAGAAAAACTGTTTTTT. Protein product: CASSLTRDRGEEKLFF.

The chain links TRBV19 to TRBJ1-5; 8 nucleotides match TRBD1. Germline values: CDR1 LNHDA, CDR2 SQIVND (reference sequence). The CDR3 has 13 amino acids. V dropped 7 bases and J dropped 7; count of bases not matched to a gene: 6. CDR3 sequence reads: CASNRGIGQPQHF. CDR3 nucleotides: TGTGCCAGTAACAGGGGGATAGGGCAGCCCCAGCATTTT.